The present T cell receptor beta chain was sequenced within a study of blood T cell repertoires in COVID-19 (dated by TCRdb to 2018 to 2021). About the study as a whole: The collaborator samples originated in the United States, Italy and Spain and spanned the acute and convalescent phases of COVID-19. The repertoires were released in a freely available public database meant as a resource for research on the immune response to SARS-CoV-2. Samples came from the ongoing ImmuneRACE study (first 160 participants) plus 1,254 subjects from 6 global collaborators. The material from the prospective study consisted of cDNA or gDNA derived from T cells, B-cell-depleted T cells, or PBMCs. Where available, HLA class I and class II types were taken from metadata supplied by the sample provider and were not determined by assay-based typing. The dataset comprised deeply sampled blood TCRbeta repertoires from subjects exposed to, actively infected with, or recovered from COVID-19. A de-identified subject ID, COVID-19 status, age in years and sex were almost always included in the sample metadata. What the study reported, not specific to this receptor: The amount of clinical and demographic metadata varied by source and participant and was provided uncurated.

For this clone: Its antigen remains undetermined. Per-base quality was not reported, and no clone a single base away is much larger than it.

The germline V gene encodes CDR1 MRHNA and CDR2 SNTAGT. The cysteine opens and the phenylalanine closes a CDR3 of 17 amino acids. Only CDR3 DNA remains: 51 bases, in frame from the first base. V is shortened by 5 bases, J by 5 bases, and the region joining them spans 22 bases. Collaborating institutions collected whole blood in K2EDTA tubes following their own protocols. Collaborator samples were shipped for TCRbeta analysis as frozen whole blood, isolated PBMCs, or DNA extracted from either sample type. TCRbeta CDR3 regions were amplified from genomic DNA by means of the immunoSEQ Assay, a bias-controlled multiplex PCR. The study's processing was this. Nucleated cell counts per sample were estimated from amplification of reference gene primers within the assay. To quantify the absolute abundance of each unique TCRbeta CDR3 rearrangement, sequence reads were collapsed and filtered. For each sample, productive Simpson clonality was calculated as the square root of Simpson's diversity index across productive rearrangements. In its TCRdb copy, this immuneACCESS table keeps in-frame sequences only and misses some clones. Where compared with another copy, unresolved V genes explain less than half of these, and the others have no known cause. V and J calls and clone size are copied from that table; D and trimming were computed from the DNA. This sample is represented by 100,000 to 150,000 clones; about nine tenths of them were singletons. Almost 30% of the sample comes from the top ten.

Material: peripheral blood. This TCR derives from a woman aged 65 to 85 with acute or convalescent COVID-19. Recombination linked TRBV6-4 to TRBJ2-1; TRBD2 could be the D gene, as 5 bases match. Here is the DNA: TGTGCCAGCAGTCCCCCTAAGGAGGTAAGAATCCACAATGAGCAGTTCTTC. Its protein reads: CASSPPKEVRIHNEQFF.